Below, 15 T cell receptor beta chains from the same sample are listed, as sequenced in a study of memory CD4+ T cells and cytomegalovirus serostatus. The sort gate was single viable CD3+CD4+CD8-CD45RO+ cells for memory CD4+ T cells. Data came from immunoSEQ multiplex PCR; TCRdb stores just in-frame clones and leaves some out. The sample has 48,000 or so clones, roughly 73% seen once; the top ten hold 0.78%. The material sequenced was memory CD4+ T cells from blood. The receptor set was obtained from an adult in good health and CMV-seronegative.

This chain connects TRBV19 to TRBJ1-4; D remains ambiguous. V was trimmed by 3 bases and J by 0 bases, leaving 8 bases between them. The CDR3 extends over 15 amino acids. Germline V CDR1 and CDR2: LNHDA, SQIVND (reference sequence). The CDR3 spells CASSISPATNEKLFF. The CDR3 DNA is TGTGCCAGTAGTATTTCCCCTGCAACTAATGAAAAACTGTTTTTT.

V gene TRBV7-9 combines with J gene TRBJ2-5, with 12 nucleotides matching TRBD2. Germline trimming cut 5 bases from V and 5 bases from J; bases unmatched to any gene: 6. Germline loops: CDR1 SEHNR, CDR2 FQNEAQ (reference sequence). The CDR3 has 15 residues. CDR3 sequence reads: CASSLGLAGKETQYF. DNA of the CDR3: TGTGCCAGCAGCCTAGGACTAGCGGGGAAGGAGACCCAGTACTTC.

This clone showed up just a few times. This chain connects TRBV6-5 to TRBJ2-5; D may be TRBD2 (7 bases). The CDR3 has 15 amino acids. Per germline, CDR1 MNHEY and CDR2 SVGAGI. Trimming left V 5 bases short and J 5 bases short, with 18 bases between. CDR3 residues: CASSPRKGGGETQYF. The CDR3 region has the DNA TGTGCCAGCAGTCCCCGCAAGGGCGGGGGCGAGACCCAGTACTTC.

The chain employs TRBV5-5 and TRBJ1-2; 8 bases are shared with TRBD1. The CDR3 runs 15 residues. The germline CDR1 and CDR2 sequences are SGHKS and YYEKEE (reference sequence). V was clipped by 7 bases and J by 3 bases; unmatched bases: 11. This chain's CDR3 is CASAYTQGVDYGYTF. DNA for the CDR3: TGTGCCAGCGCTTATACACAGGGGGTCGACTATGGCTACACCTTC. Using reference TRBV5-5 and TRBJ1-2 for the parts outside the CDR3, the full variable domain is DAGVTQSPTHLIKTRGQQVTLRCSPISGHKSVSWYQQVLGQGPQFIFQYYEKEERGRGNFPDRFSARQFPNYSSELNVNALLLGDSALYLCASAYTQGVDYGYTFGSGTRLTVV.

The chain is built from TRBV5-1 and TRBJ2-7; perhaps TRBD1 as D (5 bases). Per the germline V gene, CDR1 is SGHRS and CDR2 is YFSETQ. This CDR3 region has 14 residues. V lost 0 bases and J 6 bases, leaving 13 bases between the germline ends. The CDR3: CASSLVGREGEQYF. For the CDR3, the DNA is TGCGCCAGCAGCTTGGTGGGCAGGGAAGGCGAGCAGTACTTC. Drawing the rest from reference TRBV5-1 and TRBJ2-7, the complete variable domain is KAGVTQTPRYLIKTRGQQVTLSCSPISGHRSVSWYQQTPGQGLQFLFEYFSETQRNKGNFPGRFSGRQFSNSRSEMNVSTLELGDSALYLCASSLVGREGEQYFGPGTRLTVT.

The chain recombines TRBV7-8 with TRBJ2-3, with 9 bases lining up with TRBD2. Germline loops: CDR1 SGHVS, CDR2 FQNEAQ. This CDR3 is 15 amino acids long. V trimming: 5 bases; J trimming: 3 bases; junction bases outside the gene matches: 6. CDR3 in amino acids: CASSPGAGGTDTQYF. The CDR3 bases are TGTGCCAGCAGCCCTGGTGCGGGGGGGACAGATACGCAGTATTTT.

In this sample, this clone turned up a few times. The rearrangement uses TRBV7-7 and TRBJ2-5; 7 bases match TRBD2. The CDR3 sequence is 15 residues long. The V segment lost 5 bases and the J segment 3 bases; nucleotides outside the gene matches: 9. CDR1 is SSHAT and CDR2 is FNYEAQ in the germline V gene (reference sequence). The CDR3 is CASSLGAGVKETQYF. The CDR3 DNA follows: TGTGCCAGCAGCCTAGGGGCGGGGGTCAAAGAGACCCAGTACTTC. Based on the CDR3 plus reference TRBV7-7 and TRBJ2-5, the full variable domain is GAGVSQSPRYKVTKRGQDVTLRCDPISSHATLYWYQQALGQGPEFLTYFNYEAQPDKSGLPSDRFSAERPEGSISTLTIQRTEQRDSAMYRCASSLGAGVKETQYFGPGTRLLVL.

The chain couples TRBV28 to TRBJ1-2; 7 nucleotides line up with TRBD1. This CDR3 spans 12 amino acids. With 10 bases clipped from V and 7 bases from J, the junction kept 9 bases outside the gene matches. Germline CDR1 MDHEN, CDR2 SYDVKM. CDR3 nucleotides: TGTGCCACCGACGACAGGGTGGGTGGCTACACCTTC. This translates into CATDDRVGGYTF.

The chain joins TRBV30 to TRBJ1-1; weak D call: TRBD1 (5 bases). Germline V gene lookup returns CDR1 GTSNPN and CDR2 SVGIG (reference sequence). V lost 5 bases and J lost 1, with 14 bases in between. The CDR3 extends over 14 amino acids. The CDR3 here is CAWGGKGSNTEAFF. CDR3 sequence (DNA): TGTGCCTGGGGGGGGAAGGGTTCGAACACTGAAGCTTTCTTT.

DNA of the CDR3: TGTGCCAGCACCCTTAAGGTGACAGGAATTCAACCCCTCCACTTT. It translates to CASTLKVTGIQPLHF. This sequence joins TRBV28 and TRBJ1-6, with TRBD1 as a possible D gene (6 bases). V was cut by 7 bases and J by 12 bases, with 22 bases left in between. The CDR3 is 15 residues long. From germline, CDR1 is MDHEN and CDR2 SYDVKM.

The V and J genes are TRBV2 and TRBJ1-5, with 11 bases matching TRBD1. Trimming at V came to 5 bases and at J to 9 bases, leaving 9 bases not matched to a gene. The CDR3 extends over 15 amino acids. The V gene's germline CDR1 is SNHLY and CDR2 FYNNEI. The CDR3 DNA reads TGTGCCAGCAGTCAGATCGGACAGGGGGCTCGGCCCCAGCATTTT. Translation gives CASSQIGQGARPQHF.

The chain uses TRBV30 and TRBJ1-3; unclear D gene. This CDR3 is 13 amino acids long. From germline, CDR1 is GTSNPN and CDR2 SVGIG (reference sequence). V lost 4 bases and J 4 bases, leaving 11 bases between the germline ends. CDR3 bases: TGTGCCTGGACAGGAAGATTGGGAAACACCATATATTTT. Translating it yields CAWTGRLGNTIYF.

This clone was seen only once. The V and J genes are TRBV19 and TRBJ1-2; 7 bases are a match to TRBD1. The CDR3 has 13 amino acids. The junction had 4 bases not matched to a gene; V was cut back by 5 bases and J by 4 bases. The germline gives CDR1 LNHDA, CDR2 SQIVND (reference sequence). Here the CDR3 DNA reads TGTGCCAGTAGTCCTGACAGGGCCTATGGCTACACCTTC. Encoded protein: CASSPDRAYGYTF.

J is TRBJ2-5 and V is TRBV5-4; D unclear. Germline loops: CDR1 SGHNT, CDR2 YYREEE (reference sequence). V lost 0 bases, J lost 3 bases, and 6 bases lay in between. The CDR3 is 13 amino acids. CDR3 protein: CASSLGGEETQYF. Here the CDR3 DNA reads TGTGCCAGCAGCTTGGGCGGTGAAGAGACCCAGTACTTC.

The CDR3 reads CASSFGTDYGYTF. In DNA form, the CDR3 reads TGTGCCAGCAGTTTTGGGACAGACTATGGCTACACCTTC. This chain joins TRBV6-9 and TRBJ1-2, with 7 bases aligning to TRBD1. The J segment lost 3 bases and the V segment lost 4 bases, leaving 2 bases of the junction unmatched. CDR1 and CDR2 (germline): MNHGY, SVAAGI. The CDR3 runs to 13 residues.